This entry lists 18 T cell receptor beta chains sequenced from one sample in a study of blood T cells in healthy people across ages. Primers used in a second PCR of roughly 7 to 12 cycles were a sample-barcoded 5' primer and a J-beta primer mix. TCRdb itself ran the 5' RACE reads through MiXCR, one entry per CDR3 protein. The repertoire holds over 750,000 distinct CDR3 sequences, with 25% as singletons. In addition, the sample was reused for a study of T cells of mothers and their children.

Sample: blood. Source of these receptors: a boy aged 5-17 years in good health.

This sequence joins TRBV13 and TRBJ1-1; D is perhaps TRBD1 (5 bases). The germline V gene encodes CDR1 PRHDT and CDR2 FYEKMQ (reference sequence). The CDR3 covers 12 residues. The V end was cut by 3 bases, the J end by 8 bases, with 10 bases between. The DNA of the CDR3 is TGTGCCAGCAGCTTCACGGGGGAAGAAGCTTTCTTT. Its translation: CASSFTGEEAFF.

This clonotype was seen a few times. The chain links TRBV12-3 or TRBV12-4 to TRBJ2-1, with TRBD2 matching 8 bases. The V and J ends lost 7 bases and 0 bases, in that order; junction bases with no gene match: 17. The CDR3 contains 19 residues. The CDR3: CASNTDSGAWPISYNEQFF. The CDR3 DNA reads TGTGCCAGCAACACCGATAGCGGGGCGTGGCCCATCTCCTACAATGAGCAGTTCTTC.

This clonotype was recorded a few times. V is TRBV20-1 and J is TRBJ2-1, with 12 nucleotides matching TRBD2. V shed 5 bases, J shed 2 bases, and the junction held 4 bases outside the gene matches. Germline V lookup: CDR1 DFQATT, CDR2 SNEGSKA (reference sequence). The CDR3 extends over 15 amino acids. CDR3 DNA sequence: TGCAGTGCTGGACTAGCGGGGCCCCCCTACAATGAGCAGTTCTTC. The encoded protein is CSAGLAGPPYNEQFF.

This chain connects TRBV5-1 to TRBJ2-3, with TRBD2 as a possible D gene (5 bases). This CDR3 has 16 residues. CDR1 and CDR2 from the germline V gene are SGHRS and YFSETQ. Trimming removed 3 bases at V and 0 bases at J, with 14 bases between. This CDR3 reads CASSSERSASTDTQYF. The CDR3 DNA sequence: TGCGCCAGCAGCTCCGAGCGGTCCGCTAGCACAGATACGCAGTATTTT. Full variable domain (missing parts from reference TRBV5-1 and TRBJ2-3): KAGVTQTPRYLIKTRGQQVTLSCSPISGHRSVSWYQQTPGQGLQFLFEYFSETQRNKGNFPGRFSGRQFSNSRSEMNVSTLELGDSALYLCASSSERSASTDTQYFGPGTRLTVL.

V usage is TRBV20-1 and J usage is TRBJ2-7; D possibly corresponds to TRBD1 (5 bases). The V gene lost 0 bases and the J gene lost 7 bases, with 13 bases spanning the gap. Germline CDR1 is DFQATT and CDR2 is SNEGSKA (reference sequence). CDR3 length: 13 amino acids. The CDR3, as DNA: TGCAGTGCTAGAGATAAGGGGTTTGGGGAGCAGTACTTC. Protein product: CSARDKGFGEQYF.

This clonotype was observed a few times. The V call is TRBV19, the J call TRBJ2-7; a weak D match, TRBD1 (6 bases). CDR1 and CDR2 from the germline V gene are LNHDA and SQIVND (reference sequence). The length of the CDR3 is 15 residues. The V gene lost 6 bases and the J gene lost 9 bases, with 24 bases spanning the gap. CDR3: CASSSAGDKVDGQYF. In DNA form, the CDR3 reads TGTGCCAGTAGCTCAGCAGGGGATAAAGTTGACGGGCAGTACTTC.

The chain combines TRBV5-1 with TRBJ2-5; a possible D gene is TRBD1 (6 bases). CDR1 and CDR2 (germline): SGHRS, YFSETQ. V shed 7 bases and J shed 5 bases, with 18 bases lying between them. The CDR3 totals 14 residues. The CDR3 region has the DNA TGCGCCAGCTCCCCCCGGACAGCTGGGGAGACCCAGTACTTC. This translates into CASSPRTAGETQYF. Variable domain in full (rest from reference TRBV5-1 and TRBJ2-5): KAGVTQTPRYLIKTRGQQVTLSCSPISGHRSVSWYQQTPGQGLQFLFEYFSETQRNKGNFPGRFSGRQFSNSRSEMNVSTLELGDSALYLCASSPRTAGETQYFGPGTRLLVL.

CDR3 DNA: TGTGCCAGCAGCGTTAACAGGGGTAACACTGAAGCTTTCTTT. Its translation is CASSVNRGNTEAFF. This chain joins TRBV2 and TRBJ1-1; 7 bases are a match to TRBD1. The CDR3 totals 14 residues. V dropped 6 bases and J dropped 2; count of bases not matched to a gene: 6. From germline, CDR1 is SNHLY and CDR2 FYNNEI.

The table lists this clonotype with a count of one. V usage is TRBV7-3 and J usage is TRBJ2-5; 8 bases are a match to TRBD2. TRBJ2-1 matches the DNA end more closely, so the J call is doubtful. Germline CDR1 and CDR2: SGHTA and FQGTGA. The CDR3 length is 13 residues. Here the CDR3 DNA reads TGTGCCAGCAGCTCCACCTTAGCGGGGGAGCAGTTCTTC. Residues: CASSSTLAGEQFF.

This clonotype was detected a few times. The chain uses TRBV11-1 and TRBJ2-5; D remains unclear. The tail of the sequence fits TRBJ2-7 better, so the J call may be wrong. Germline-derived CDR1 and CDR2 are SGHAT and FQDESV (reference sequence). This CDR3 is 13 amino acids long. The CDR3 region is CASSPWFTYEQYF. The CDR3 DNA reads TGTGCCAGCAGCCCTTGGTTTACCTACGAGCAGTACTTC.

The J gene is TRBJ2-3, the V gene TRBV7-9, with 7 bases identical to TRBD1. The V and J ends lost 6 bases and 4 bases, in that order; junction bases with no gene match: 10. The CDR3 extends over 15 amino acids. Germline CDR1 is SEHNR and CDR2 is FQNEAQ (reference sequence). The CDR3 reads CASRPWTGGPDTQYF. CDR3 DNA sequence: TGTGCCAGCAGGCCTTGGACAGGTGGGCCAGATACGCAGTATTTT.

The chain joins TRBV4-3 to TRBJ2-5; 11 nucleotides align to TRBD2. Germline CDR1 reads LGHNA; CDR2 reads YSLEER. After removal of 4 bases from V and 5 bases from J, the junction contained 9 bases not matched to a gene. This CDR3 region has 16 residues. The CDR3: CASSRLLAGGFETQYF. The CDR3 DNA reads TGCGCCAGCAGCCGGCTCCTAGCGGGGGGCTTTGAGACCCAGTACTTC.

This clonotype was seen more than once but under ten times. The chain combines TRBV28 with TRBJ2-1; 10 bases match TRBD2. V lost 5 bases and J lost 7; bases outside the gene matches: 11. CDR1 is MDHEN and CDR2 is SYDVKM in the germline V gene. The CDR3 has 16 residues. CDR3: CASSQRSSGRTNEQFF. In DNA, the CDR3 is TGTGCCAGCAGTCAAAGGAGTAGCGGGAGGACAAATGAGCAGTTCTTC.

The chain is built from TRBV6-5 and TRBJ2-1; 7 bases are shared with TRBD1. The J call may be mistaken, given a closer DNA end match to TRBJ2-7. Germline CDR1 is MNHEY and CDR2 is SVGAGI. The CDR3 length is 13 residues. The CDR3 protein is CASSKGQMYEQYF. The DNA of the CDR3 is TGTGCCAGCAGCAAGGGACAGATGTACGAGCAGTACTTC.

This clonotype has more than one count but fewer than ten. This chain uses TRBV10-3 with TRBJ2-3; TRBD1 matches 9 bases. V trimming: 11 bases; J trimming: 2 bases; junction bases outside the gene matches: 8. There are 14 residues in the CDR3. Per the germline V gene, CDR1 is ENHRY and CDR2 is SYGVKD. CDR3 residues: CAPSGQGHTDTQYF. Here the CDR3 DNA reads TGTGCCCCATCGGGACAGGGCCACACAGATACGCAGTATTTT.

This chain links TRBV5-1 with TRBJ2-1; D possibly uses TRBD1 or TRBD2 (6 bases each). There are 16 residues in the CDR3. Germline CDR1 and CDR2: SGHRS and YFSETQ. V lost 1 base, J lost 0 bases, and 11 bases lay in between. The CDR3 is CASSLKGGGSYNEQFF. The CDR3 DNA reads as TGCGCCAGCAGCTTGAAAGGAGGGGGCTCCTACAATGAGCAGTTCTTC.

This clonotype appeared a few times. The chain couples TRBV4-3 to TRBJ2-3; tentatively, D is TRBD2 (6 bases). Germline CDR1 reads LGHNA; CDR2 reads YSLEER. This CDR3 has 16 residues. With 0 bases removed from V and 4 bases from J, the gap between germline ends came to 14 bases. CDR3 coding DNA: TGCGCCAGCAGCCAAGATCCCGCTAGCGAGCCAGATACGCAGTATTTT. Translation: CASSQDPASEPDTQYF.

The chain is built from TRBV5-1 and TRBJ2-7, with a possible D match to TRBD1 (5 bases). The CDR3 runs to 14 residues. The V gene lost 6 bases and the J gene lost 0 bases, with 13 bases spanning the gap. Germline loops: CDR1 SGHRS, CDR2 YFSETQ. CDR3 bases: TGCGCCAGCACCCTAGGACAAACCTCCTACGAGCAGTACTTC. It yields the protein CASTLGQTSYEQYF. The full variable domain, its missing parts supplied by reference TRBV5-1 and TRBJ2-7, is KAGVTQTPRYLIKTRGQQVTLSCSPISGHRSVSWYQQTPGQGLQFLFEYFSETQRNKGNFPGRFSGRQFSNSRSEMNVSTLELGDSALYLCASTLGQTSYEQYFGPGTRLTVT.